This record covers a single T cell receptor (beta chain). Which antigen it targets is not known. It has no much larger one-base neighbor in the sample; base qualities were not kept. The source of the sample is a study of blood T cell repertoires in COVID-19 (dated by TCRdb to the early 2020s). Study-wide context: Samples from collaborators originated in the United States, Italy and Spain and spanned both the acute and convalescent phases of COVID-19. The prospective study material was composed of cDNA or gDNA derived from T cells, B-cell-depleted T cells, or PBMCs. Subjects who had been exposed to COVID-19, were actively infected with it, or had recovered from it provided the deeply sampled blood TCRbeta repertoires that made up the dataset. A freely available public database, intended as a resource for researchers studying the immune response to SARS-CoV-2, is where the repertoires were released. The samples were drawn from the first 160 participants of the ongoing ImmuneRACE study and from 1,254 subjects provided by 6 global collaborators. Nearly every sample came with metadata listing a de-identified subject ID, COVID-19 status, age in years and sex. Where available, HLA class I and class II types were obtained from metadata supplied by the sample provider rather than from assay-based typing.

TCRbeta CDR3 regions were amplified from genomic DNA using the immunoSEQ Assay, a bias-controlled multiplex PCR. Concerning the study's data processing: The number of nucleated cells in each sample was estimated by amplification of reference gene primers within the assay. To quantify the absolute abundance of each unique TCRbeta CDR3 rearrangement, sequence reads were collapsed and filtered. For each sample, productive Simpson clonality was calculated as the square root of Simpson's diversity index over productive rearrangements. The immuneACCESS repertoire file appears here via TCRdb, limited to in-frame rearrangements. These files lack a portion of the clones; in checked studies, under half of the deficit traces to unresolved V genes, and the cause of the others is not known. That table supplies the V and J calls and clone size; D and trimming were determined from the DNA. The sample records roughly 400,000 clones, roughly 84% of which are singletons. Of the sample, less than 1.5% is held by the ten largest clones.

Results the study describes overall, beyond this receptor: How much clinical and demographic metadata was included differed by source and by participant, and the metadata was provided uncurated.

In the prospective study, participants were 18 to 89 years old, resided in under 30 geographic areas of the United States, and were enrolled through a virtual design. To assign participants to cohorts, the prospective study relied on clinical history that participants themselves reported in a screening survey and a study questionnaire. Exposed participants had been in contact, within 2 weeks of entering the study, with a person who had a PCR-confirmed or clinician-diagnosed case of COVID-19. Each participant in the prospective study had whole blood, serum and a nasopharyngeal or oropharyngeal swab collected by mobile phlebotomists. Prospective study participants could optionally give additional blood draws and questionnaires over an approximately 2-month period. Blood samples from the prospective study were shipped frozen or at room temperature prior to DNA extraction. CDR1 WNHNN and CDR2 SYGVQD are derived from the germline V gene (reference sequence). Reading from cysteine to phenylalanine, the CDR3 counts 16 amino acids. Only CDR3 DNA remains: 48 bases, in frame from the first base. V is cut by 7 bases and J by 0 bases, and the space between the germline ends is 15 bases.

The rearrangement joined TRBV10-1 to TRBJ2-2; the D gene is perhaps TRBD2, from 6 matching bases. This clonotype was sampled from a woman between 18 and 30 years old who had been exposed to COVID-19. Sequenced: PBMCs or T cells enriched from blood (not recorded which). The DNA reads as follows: TGCGCCAGCACCCCCCACTCGGGGGCGAACACCGGGGAGCTGTTTTTT. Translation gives CASTPHSGANTGELFF.